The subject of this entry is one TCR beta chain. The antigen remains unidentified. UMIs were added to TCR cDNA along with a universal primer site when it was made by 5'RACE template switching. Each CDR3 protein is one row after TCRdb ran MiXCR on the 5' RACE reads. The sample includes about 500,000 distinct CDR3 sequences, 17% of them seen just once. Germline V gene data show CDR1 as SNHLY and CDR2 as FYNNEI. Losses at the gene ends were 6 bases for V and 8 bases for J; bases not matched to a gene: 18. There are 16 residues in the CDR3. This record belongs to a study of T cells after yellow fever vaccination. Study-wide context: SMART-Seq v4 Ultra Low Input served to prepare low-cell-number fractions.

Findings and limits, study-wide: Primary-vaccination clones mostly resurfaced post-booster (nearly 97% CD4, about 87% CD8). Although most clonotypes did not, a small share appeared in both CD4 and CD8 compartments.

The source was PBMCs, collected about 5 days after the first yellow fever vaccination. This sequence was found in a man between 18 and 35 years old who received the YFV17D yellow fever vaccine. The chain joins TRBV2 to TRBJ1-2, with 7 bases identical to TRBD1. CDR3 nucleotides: TGTGCCAGCAGCCGACGGACAGGCCCCCCCTTGGAGGGCTACACCTTC. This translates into CASSRRTGPPLEGYTF.